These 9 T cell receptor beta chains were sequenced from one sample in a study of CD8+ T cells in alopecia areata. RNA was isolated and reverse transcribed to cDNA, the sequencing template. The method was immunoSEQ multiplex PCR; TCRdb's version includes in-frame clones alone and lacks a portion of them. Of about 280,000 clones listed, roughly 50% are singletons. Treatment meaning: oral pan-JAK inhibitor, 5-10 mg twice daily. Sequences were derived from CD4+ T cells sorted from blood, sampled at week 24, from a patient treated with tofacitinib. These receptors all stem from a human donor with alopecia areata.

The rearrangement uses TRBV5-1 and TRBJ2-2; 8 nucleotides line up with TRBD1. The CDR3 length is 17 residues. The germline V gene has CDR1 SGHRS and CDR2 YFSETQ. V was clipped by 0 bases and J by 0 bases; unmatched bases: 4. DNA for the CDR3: TGCGCCAGCAGCTTGGGGGTGACAGGGGCGAACACCGGGGAGCTGTTTTTT. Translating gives CASSLGVTGANTGELFF.

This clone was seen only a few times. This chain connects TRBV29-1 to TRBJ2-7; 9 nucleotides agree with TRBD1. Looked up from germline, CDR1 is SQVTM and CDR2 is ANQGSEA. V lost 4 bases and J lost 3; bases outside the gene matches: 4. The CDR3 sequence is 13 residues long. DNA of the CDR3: TGCAGCGTTGTTCCGGACAGGGGCTACGAGCAGTACTTC. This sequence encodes CSVVPDRGYEQYF.

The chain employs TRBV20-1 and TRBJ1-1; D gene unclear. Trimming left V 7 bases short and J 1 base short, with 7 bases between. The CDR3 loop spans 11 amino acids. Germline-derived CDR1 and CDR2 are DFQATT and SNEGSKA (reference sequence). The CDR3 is CSVPGNTEAFF. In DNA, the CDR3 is TGCAGTGTTCCAGGGAACACTGAAGCTTTCTTT.

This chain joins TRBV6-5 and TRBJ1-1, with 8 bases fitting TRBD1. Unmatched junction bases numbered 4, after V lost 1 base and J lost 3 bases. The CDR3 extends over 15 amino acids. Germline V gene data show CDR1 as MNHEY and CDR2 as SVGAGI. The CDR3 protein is CASSYLQGGDTEAFF. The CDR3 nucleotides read TGTGCCAGCAGTTACTTACAGGGGGGGGACACTGAAGCTTTCTTT.

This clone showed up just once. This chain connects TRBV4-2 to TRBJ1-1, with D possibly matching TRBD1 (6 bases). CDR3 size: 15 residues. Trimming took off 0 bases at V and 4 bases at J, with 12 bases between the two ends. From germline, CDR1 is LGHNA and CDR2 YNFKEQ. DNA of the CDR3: TGTGCCAGCAGCCAAGATTGGGGGCGAAGCACTGAAGCTTTCTTT. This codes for CASSQDWGRSTEAFF.

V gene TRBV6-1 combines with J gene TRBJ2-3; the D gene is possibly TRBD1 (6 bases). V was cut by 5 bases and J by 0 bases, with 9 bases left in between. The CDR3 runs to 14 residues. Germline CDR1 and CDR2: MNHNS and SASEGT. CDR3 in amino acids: CASSHRDSTDTQYF. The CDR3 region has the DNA TGTGCCAGCAGTCACAGGGATAGCACAGATACGCAGTATTTT.

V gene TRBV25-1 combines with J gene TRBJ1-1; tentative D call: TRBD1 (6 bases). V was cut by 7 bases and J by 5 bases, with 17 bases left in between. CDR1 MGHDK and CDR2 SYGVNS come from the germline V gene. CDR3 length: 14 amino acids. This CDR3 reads CASTVTGERTEAFF. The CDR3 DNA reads TGTGCCAGCACTGTGACAGGAGAAAGGACTGAAGCTTTCTTT.

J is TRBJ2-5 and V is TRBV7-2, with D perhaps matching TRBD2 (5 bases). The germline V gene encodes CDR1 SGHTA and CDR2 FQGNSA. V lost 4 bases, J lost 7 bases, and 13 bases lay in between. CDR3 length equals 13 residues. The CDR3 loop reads CASSSPPAGTQYF. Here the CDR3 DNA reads TGTGCCAGCAGCTCCCCCCCCGCGGGGACCCAGTACTTC.

This CDR3 reads CASSLQGTHEAFF. CDR3 DNA sequence: TGTGCCAGCAGTTTACAGGGGACGCATGAAGCTTTCTTT. The rearrangement links TRBV6-1 to TRBJ1-1, with TRBD1 matching 7 bases. Germline lookup yields CDR1 MNHNS and CDR2 SASEGT. The CDR3 runs 13 residues. V lost 5 bases to trimming and J lost 7 bases; unmatched junction nucleotides: 7.